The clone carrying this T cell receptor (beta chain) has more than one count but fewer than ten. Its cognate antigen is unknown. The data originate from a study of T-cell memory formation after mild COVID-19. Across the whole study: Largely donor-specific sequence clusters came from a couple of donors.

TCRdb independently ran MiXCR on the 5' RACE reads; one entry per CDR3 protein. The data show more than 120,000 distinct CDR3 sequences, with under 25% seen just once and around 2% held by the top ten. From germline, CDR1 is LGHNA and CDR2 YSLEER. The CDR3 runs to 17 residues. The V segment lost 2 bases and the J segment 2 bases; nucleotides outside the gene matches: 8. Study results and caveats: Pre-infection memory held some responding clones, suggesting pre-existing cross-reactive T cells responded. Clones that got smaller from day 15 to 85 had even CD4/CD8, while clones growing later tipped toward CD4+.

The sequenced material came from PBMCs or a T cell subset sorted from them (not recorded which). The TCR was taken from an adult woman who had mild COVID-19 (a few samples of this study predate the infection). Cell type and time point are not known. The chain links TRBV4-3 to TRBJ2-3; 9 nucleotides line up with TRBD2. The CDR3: CASSQWVAGGLTDTQYF. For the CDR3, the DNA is TGCGCCAGCAGCCAATGGGTTGCGGGAGGGCTCACAGATACGCAGTATTTT.